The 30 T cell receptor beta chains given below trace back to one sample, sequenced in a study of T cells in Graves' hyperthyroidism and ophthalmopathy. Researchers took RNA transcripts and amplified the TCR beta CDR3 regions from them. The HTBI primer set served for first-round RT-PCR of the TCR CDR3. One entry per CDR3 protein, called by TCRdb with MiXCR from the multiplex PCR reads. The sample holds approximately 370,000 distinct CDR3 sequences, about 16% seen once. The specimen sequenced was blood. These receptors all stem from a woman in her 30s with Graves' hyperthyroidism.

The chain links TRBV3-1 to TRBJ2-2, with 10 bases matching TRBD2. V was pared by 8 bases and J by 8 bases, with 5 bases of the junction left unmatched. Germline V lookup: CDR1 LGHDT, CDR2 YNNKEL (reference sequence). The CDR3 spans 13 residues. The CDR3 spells CASGLAGDGELFF. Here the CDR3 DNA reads TGTGCCAGCGGCCTAGCGGGAGATGGGGAGCTGTTTTTT.

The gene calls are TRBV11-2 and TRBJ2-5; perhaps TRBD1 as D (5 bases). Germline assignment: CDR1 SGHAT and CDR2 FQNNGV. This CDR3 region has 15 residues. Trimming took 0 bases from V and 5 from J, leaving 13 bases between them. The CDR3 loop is CASSLEGRAQETQYF. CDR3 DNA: TGTGCCAGCAGCTTAGAAGGCAGGGCTCAGGAGACCCAGTACTTC. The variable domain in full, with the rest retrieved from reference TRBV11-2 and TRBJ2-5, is EAGVAQSPRYKIIEKRQSVAFWCNPISGHATLYWYQQILGQGPKLLIQFQNNGVVDDSQLPKDRFSAERLKGVDSTLKIQPAKLEDSAVYLCASSLEGRAQETQYFGPGTRLLVL.

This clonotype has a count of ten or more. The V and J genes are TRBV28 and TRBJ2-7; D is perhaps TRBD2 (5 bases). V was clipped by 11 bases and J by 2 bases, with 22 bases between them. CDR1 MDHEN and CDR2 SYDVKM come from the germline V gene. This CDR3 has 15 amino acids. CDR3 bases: TGTGCCCATTCTCAAGGCGGGCTCTCAGCCTACGAGCAGTACTTC. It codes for CAHSQGGLSAYEQYF.

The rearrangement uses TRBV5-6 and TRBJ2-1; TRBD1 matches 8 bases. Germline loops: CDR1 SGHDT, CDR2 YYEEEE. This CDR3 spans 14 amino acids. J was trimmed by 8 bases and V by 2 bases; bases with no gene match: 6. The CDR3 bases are TGTGCCAGCAGCTTCCAGGACAGGGTCTATGAGCAGTTCTTC. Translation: CASSFQDRVYEQFF.

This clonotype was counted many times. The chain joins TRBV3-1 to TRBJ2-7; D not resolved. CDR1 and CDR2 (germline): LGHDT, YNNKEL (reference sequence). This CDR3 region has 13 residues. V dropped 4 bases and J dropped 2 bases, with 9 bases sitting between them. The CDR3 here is CASSPGRAYEQYF. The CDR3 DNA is TGTGCCAGCAGCCCCGGACGGGCCTACGAGCAGTACTTC.

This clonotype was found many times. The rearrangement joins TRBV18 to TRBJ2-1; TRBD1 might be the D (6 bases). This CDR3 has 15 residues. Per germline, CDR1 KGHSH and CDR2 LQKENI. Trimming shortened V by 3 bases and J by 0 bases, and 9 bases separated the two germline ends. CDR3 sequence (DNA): TGTGCCAGCTCACCGGGACACCGCTCCTACAATGAGCAGTTCTTC. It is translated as CASSPGHRSYNEQFF.

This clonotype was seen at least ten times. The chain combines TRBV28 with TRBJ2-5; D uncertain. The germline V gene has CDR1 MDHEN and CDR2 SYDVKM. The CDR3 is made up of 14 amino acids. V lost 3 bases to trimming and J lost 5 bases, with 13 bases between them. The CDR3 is CASSLGGSSETQYF. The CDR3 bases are TGTGCCAGCAGTTTGGGCGGCAGTTCCGAGACCCAGTACTTC.

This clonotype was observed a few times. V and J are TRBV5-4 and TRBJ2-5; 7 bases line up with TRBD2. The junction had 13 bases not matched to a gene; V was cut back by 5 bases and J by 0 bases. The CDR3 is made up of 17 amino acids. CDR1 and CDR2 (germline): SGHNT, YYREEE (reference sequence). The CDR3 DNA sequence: TGTGCCAGCAGTCCATCCCGGGACTACGGGGACCAAGAGACCCAGTACTTC. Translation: CASSPSRDYGDQETQYF.

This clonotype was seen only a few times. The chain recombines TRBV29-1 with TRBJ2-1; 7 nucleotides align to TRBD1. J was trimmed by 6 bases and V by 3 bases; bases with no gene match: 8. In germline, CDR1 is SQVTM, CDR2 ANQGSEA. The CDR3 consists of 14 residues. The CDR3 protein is CSVDNQGVGNEQFF. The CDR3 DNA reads TGCAGCGTTGATAATCAGGGGGTCGGCAATGAGCAGTTCTTC.

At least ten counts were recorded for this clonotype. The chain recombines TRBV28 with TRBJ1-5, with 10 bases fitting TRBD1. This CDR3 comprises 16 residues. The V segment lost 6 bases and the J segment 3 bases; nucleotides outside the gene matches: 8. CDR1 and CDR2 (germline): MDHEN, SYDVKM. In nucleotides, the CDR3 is TGTGCCAGCAGCACCCCGGGACAGGGGTTCAATCAGCCCCAGCATTTT. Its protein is CASSTPGQGFNQPQHF.

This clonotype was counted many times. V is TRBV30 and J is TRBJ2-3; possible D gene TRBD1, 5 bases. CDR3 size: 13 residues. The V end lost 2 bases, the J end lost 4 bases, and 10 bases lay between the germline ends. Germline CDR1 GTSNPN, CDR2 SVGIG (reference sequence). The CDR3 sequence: CAWSRGFPDTQYF. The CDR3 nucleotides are TGTGCCTGGAGTAGGGGTTTCCCAGATACGCAGTATTTT.

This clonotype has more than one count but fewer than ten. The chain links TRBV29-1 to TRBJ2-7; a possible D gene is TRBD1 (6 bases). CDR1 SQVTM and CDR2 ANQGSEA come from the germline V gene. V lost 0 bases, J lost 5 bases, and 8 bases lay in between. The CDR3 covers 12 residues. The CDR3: CSVEDHRDEQYF. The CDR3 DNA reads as TGCAGCGTTGAAGATCACAGGGACGAGCAGTACTTC.

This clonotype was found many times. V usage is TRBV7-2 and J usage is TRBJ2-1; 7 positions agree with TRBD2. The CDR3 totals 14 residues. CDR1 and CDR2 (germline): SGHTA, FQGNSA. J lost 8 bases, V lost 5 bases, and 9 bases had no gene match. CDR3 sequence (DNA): TGTGCCAGCAGCCCCCTTGGGAGGGGCTATGAGCAGTTCTTC. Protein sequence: CASSPLGRGYEQFF.

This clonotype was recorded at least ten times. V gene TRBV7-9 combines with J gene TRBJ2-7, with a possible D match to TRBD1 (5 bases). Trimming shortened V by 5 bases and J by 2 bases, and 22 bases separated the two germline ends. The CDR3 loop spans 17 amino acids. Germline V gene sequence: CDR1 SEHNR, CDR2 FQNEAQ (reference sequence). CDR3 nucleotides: TGTGCCAGCAGCCCTTCTGGGGCGACCTCCACAACCTACGAGCAGTACTTC. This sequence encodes CASSPSGATSTTYEQYF.

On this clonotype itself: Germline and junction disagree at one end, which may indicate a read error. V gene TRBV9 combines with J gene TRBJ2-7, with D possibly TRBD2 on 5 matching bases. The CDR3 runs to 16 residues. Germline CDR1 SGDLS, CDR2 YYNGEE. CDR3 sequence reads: CTSSPRVGGLIYEQYF. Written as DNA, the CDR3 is TGTACCAGCAGCCCAAGAGTTGGCGGGTTAATCTACGAGCAGTACTTC.

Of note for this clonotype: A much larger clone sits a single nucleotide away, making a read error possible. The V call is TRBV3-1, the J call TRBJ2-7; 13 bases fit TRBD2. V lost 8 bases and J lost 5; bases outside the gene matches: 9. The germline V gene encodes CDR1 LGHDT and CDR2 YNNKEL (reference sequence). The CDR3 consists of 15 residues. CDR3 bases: TGTGCCAGCGGCCCCGGACTAGCGGGAGAGGACGAGCAGTACTTC. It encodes CASGPGLAGEDEQYF.

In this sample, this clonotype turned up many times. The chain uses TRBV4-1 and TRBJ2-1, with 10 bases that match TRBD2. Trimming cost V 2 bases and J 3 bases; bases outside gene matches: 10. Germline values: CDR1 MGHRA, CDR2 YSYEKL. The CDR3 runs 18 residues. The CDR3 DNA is TGCGCCAGCAGCCAAATTCTGTCTAGCGGGGGAGACTACAATGAGCAGTTCTTC. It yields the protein CASSQILSSGGDYNEQFF.

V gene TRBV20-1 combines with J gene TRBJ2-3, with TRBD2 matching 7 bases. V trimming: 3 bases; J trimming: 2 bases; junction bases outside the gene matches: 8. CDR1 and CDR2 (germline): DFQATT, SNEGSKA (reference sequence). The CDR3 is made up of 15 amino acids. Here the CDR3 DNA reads TGCAGTGCTAGTGTTAGGACTAGTAACACAGATACGCAGTATTTT. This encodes CSASVRTSNTDTQYF.

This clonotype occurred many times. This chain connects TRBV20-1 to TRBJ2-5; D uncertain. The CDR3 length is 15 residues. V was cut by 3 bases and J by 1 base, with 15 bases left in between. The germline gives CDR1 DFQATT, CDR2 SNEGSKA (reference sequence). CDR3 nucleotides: TGCAGTGCTAGCGGTGGCGATATACTCCAAGAGACCCAGTACTTC. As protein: CSASGGDILQETQYF.

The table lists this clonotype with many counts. The DNA for the CDR3 is TGTGCCAGCATCAGAACAGGGGACCTTTTCACAGATACGCAGTATTTT. Translation gives CASIRTGDLFTDTQYF. The gene calls are TRBV6-2 or TRBV6-3 and TRBJ2-3; 7 bases are a match to TRBD1. CDR1 is MNHEY, CDR2 SVGEGT, per germline. The CDR3 has 16 residues. J gave up 2 bases and V 7 bases, and 12 bases lay outside the gene matches.

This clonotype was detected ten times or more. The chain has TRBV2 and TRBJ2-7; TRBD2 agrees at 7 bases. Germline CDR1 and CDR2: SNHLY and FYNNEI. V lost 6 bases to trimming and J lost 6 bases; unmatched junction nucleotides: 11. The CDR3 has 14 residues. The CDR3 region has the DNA TGTGCCAGCAGCCCTGGCAGACTAGCCCCCGAGCAGTACTTC. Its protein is CASSPGRLAPEQYF.

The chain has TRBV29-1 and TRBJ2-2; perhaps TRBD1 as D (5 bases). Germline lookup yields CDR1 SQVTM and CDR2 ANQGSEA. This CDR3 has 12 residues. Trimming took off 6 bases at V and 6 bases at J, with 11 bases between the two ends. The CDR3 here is CSVRRASGELFF. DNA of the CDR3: TGCAGCGTCCGCAGGGCTTCCGGGGAGCTGTTTTTT.

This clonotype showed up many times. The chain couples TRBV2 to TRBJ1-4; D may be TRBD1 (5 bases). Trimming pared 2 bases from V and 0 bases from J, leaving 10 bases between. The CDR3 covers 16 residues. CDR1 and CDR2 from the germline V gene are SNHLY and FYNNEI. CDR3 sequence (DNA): TGTGCCAGCAGTGAATGGGGGTTTGCAACTAATGAAAAACTGTTTTTT. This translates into CASSEWGFATNEKLFF. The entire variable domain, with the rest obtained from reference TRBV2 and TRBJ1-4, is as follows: EPEVTQTPSHQVTQMGQEVILRCVPISNHLYFYWYRQILGQKVEFLVSFYNNEISEKSEIFDDQFSVERPDGSNFTLKIRSTKLEDSAMYFCASSEWGFATNEKLFFGSGTQLSVL.

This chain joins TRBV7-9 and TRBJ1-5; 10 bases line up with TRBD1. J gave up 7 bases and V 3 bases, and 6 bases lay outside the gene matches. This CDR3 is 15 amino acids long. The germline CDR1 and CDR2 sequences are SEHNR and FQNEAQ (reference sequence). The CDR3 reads CASSLTGGAGQPQHF. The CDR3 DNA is TGTGCCAGCAGCTTGACAGGGGGCGCGGGGCAGCCCCAGCATTTT. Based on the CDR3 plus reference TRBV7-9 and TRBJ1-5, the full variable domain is DTGVSQNPRHKITKRGQNVTFRCDPISEHNRLYWYRQTLGQGPEFLTYFQNEAQLEKSRLLSDRFSAERPKGSFSTLEIQRTEQGDSAMYLCASSLTGGAGQPQHFGDGTRLSIL.

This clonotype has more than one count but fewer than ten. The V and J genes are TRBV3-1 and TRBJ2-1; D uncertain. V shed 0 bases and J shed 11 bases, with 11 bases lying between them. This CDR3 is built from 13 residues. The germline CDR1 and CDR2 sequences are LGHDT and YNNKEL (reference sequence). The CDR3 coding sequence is TGTGCCAGCAGCCAAGATTATAACGTCAAGCAGTTCTTC. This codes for CASSQDYNVKQFF.

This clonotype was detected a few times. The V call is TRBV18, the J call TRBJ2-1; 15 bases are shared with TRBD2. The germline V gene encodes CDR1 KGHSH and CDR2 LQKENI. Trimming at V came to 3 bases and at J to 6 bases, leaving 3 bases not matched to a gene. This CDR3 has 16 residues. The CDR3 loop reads CASSPLGLAGGNEQFF. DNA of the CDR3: TGTGCCAGCTCACCCCTGGGACTAGCGGGAGGCAATGAGCAGTTCTTC.

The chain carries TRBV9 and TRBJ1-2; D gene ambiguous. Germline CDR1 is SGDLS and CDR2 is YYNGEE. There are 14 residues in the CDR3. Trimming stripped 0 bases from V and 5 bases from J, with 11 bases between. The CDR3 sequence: CASSVATGQYGYTF. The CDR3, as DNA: TGTGCCAGCAGCGTAGCAACTGGCCAGTATGGCTACACCTTC. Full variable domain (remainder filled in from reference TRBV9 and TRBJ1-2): DSGVTQTPKHLITATGQRVTLRCSPRSGDLSVYWYQQSLDQGLQFLIQYYNGEERAKGNILERFSAQQFPDLHSELNLSSLELGDSALYFCASSVATGQYGYTFGSGTRLTVV.

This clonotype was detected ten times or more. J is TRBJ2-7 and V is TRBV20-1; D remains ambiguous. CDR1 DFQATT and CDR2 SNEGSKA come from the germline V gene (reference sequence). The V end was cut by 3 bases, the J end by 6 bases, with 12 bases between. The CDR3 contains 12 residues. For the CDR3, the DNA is TGCAGTGCTAGCGAGAATTGGCTCGAGCAGTACTTC. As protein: CSASENWLEQYF.

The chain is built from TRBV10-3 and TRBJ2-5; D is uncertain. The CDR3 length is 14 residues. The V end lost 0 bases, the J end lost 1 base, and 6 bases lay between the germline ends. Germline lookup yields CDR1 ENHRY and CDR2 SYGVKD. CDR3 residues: CAISESNSQETQYF. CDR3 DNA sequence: TGTGCCATCAGTGAGTCGAACAGCCAAGAGACCCAGTACTTC.

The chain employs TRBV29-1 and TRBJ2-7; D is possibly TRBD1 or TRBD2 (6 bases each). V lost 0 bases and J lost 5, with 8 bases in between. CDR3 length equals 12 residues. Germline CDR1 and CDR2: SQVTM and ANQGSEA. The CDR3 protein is CSVEEGGNEQYF. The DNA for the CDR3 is TGCAGCGTTGAAGAAGGGGGGAACGAGCAGTACTTC.